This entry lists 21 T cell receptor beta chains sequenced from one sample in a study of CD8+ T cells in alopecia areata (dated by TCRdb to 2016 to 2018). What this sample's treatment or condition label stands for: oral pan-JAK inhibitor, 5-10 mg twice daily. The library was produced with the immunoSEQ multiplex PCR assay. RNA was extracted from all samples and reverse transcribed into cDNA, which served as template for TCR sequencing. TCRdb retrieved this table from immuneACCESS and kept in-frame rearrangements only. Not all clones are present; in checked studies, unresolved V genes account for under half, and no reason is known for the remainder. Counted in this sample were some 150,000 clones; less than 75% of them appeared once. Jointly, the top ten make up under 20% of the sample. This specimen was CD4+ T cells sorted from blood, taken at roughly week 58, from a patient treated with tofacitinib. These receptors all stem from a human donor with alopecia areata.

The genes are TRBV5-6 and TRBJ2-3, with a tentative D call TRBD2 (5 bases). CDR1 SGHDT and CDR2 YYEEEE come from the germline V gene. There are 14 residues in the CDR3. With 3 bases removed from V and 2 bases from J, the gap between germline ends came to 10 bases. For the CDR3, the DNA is TGTGCCAGCAGCTCAGGACTCAACACAGATACGCAGTATTTT. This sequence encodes CASSSGLNTDTQYF.

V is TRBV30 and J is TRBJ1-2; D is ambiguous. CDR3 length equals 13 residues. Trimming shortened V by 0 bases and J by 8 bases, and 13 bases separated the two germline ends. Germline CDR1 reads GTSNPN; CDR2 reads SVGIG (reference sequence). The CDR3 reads CAWSVLGVRGYTF. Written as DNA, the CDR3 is TGTGCCTGGAGTGTACTTGGGGTGAGGGGCTACACCTTC. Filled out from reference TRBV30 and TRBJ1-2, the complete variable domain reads SQTIHQWPATLVQPVGSPLSLECTVEGTSNPNLYWYRQAAGRGLQLLFYSVGIGQISSEVPQNLSASRPQDRQFILSSKKLLLSDSGFYLCAWSVLGVRGYTFGSGTRLTVV.

Written as DNA, the CDR3 is TGTGCCAGTCAGTGGAGCAATCAGCCCCAGCATTTT. Amino acid sequence: CASQWSNQPQHF. The chain carries TRBV19 and TRBJ1-5; D is unresolved. The CDR3 contains 12 residues. Germline V gene data show CDR1 as LNHDA and CDR2 as SQIVND (reference sequence). Trimming removed 8 bases at V and 1 base at J, with 6 bases between.

This CDR3 is CSASGGAEQYF. DNA for the CDR3: TGCAGTGCTAGCGGGGGGGCTGAACAGTACTTC. The chain has TRBV20-1 and TRBJ2-7, with TRBD2 matching over 8 bases. CDR1 is DFQATT and CDR2 is SNEGSKA in the germline V gene (reference sequence). Unmatched junction bases numbered 5, after V lost 3 bases and J lost 10 bases. The CDR3 is 11 residues long.

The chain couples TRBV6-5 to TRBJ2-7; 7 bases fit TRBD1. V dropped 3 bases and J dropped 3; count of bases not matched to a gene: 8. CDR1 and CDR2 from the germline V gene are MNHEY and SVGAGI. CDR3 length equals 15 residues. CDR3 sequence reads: CASSYMMRQGYEQYF. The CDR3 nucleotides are TGTGCCAGCAGTTATATGATGAGACAGGGCTACGAGCAGTACTTC.

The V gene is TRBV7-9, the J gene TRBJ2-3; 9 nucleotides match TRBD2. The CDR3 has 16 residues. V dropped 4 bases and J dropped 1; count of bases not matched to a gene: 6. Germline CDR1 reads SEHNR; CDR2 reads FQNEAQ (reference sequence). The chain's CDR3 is CASSSRTSARTDTQYF. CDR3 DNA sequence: TGTGCCAGCAGCTCACGGACTAGCGCGCGCACAGATACGCAGTATTTT.

CDR3: CASSQDFLITTEQFF. The CDR3 coding sequence is TGCGCCAGCAGCCAAGATTTTCTGATCACGACTGAGCAGTTCTTC. This chain connects TRBV4-1 to TRBJ2-1; D gene unclear. The V gene lost 0 bases and the J gene lost 9 bases, with 15 bases spanning the gap. Germline CDR1 and CDR2: MGHRA and YSYEKL. This CDR3 region has 15 residues.

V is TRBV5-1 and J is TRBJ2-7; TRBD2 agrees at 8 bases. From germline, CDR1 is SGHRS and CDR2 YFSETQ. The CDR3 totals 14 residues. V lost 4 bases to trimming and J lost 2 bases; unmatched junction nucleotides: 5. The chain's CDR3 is CASSKSGGPYEQYF. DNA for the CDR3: TGCGCCAGCAGCAAGAGCGGGGGTCCCTACGAGCAGTACTTC.

The DNA of the CDR3 is TGTGCCAGCAGCTTAGGGCTAGCGGGGGTTAATGAGCAGTTCTTC. This gives the protein CASSLGLAGVNEQFF. The chain carries TRBV7-7 and TRBJ2-1, with 10 bases fitting TRBD2. In germline, CDR1 is SSHAT, CDR2 FNYEAQ (reference sequence). CDR3 length: 15 residues. Losses at the gene ends were 1 base for V and 7 bases for J; bases not matched to a gene: 4.

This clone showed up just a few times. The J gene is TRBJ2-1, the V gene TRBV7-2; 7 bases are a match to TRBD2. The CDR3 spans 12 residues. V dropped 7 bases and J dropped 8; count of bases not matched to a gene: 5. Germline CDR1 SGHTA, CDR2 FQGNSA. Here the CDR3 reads CASTLGGYEQFF. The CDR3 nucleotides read TGTGCCAGCACCCTCGGGGGGTATGAGCAGTTCTTC.

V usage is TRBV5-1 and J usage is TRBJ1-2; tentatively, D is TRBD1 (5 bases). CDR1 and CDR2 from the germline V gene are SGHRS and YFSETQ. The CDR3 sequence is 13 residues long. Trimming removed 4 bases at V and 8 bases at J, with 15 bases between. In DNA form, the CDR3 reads TGCGCCAGCAGCCCCACCAATCAGGGAGGCTACACCTTC. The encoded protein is CASSPTNQGGYTF.

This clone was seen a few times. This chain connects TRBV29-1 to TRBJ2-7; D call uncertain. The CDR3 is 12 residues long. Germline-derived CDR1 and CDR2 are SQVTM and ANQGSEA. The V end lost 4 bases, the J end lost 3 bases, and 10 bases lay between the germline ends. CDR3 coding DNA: TGCAGCGTTGCCGTCAACGGCTACGAGCAGTACTTC. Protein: CSVAVNGYEQYF.

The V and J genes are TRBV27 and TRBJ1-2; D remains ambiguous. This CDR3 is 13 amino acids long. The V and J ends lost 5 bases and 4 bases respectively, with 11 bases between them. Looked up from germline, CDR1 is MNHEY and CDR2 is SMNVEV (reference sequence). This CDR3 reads CASSPNSLYGYTF. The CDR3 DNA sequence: TGTGCCAGCAGTCCAAACAGTCTCTATGGCTACACCTTC.

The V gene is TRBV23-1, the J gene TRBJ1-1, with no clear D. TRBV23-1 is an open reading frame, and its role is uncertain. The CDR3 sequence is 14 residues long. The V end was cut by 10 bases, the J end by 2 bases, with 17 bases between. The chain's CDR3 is CAIPSRRLNTEAFF. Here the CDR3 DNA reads TGCGCCATCCCTTCCAGGCGACTTAACACTGAAGCTTTCTTT.

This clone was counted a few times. The CDR3 spells CSARGLAVYEQYF. For the CDR3, the DNA is TGCAGCGCCCGCGGACTAGCGGTCTACGAGCAGTACTTC. The V and J genes are TRBV29-1 and TRBJ2-7; 10 bases agree with TRBD2. CDR3 size: 13 residues. Looked up from germline, CDR1 is SQVTM and CDR2 is ANQGSEA. Trimming took 7 bases from V and 3 from J; bases not matched to a gene: 6.

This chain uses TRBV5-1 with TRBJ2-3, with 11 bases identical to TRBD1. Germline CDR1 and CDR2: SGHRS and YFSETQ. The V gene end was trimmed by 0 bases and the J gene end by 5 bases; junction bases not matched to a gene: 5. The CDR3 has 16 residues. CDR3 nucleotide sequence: TGCGCCAGCAGCTTGGGGACAGGGGGCTCAGTAGATACGCAGTATTTT. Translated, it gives CASSLGTGGSVDTQYF.

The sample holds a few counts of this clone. The DNA of the CDR3 is TGTGCCAGCAGTGACGGATATAATTCACCCCTCCACTTT. This translates into CASSDGYNSPLHF. The chain uses TRBV6-6 and TRBJ1-6, with D unclear. V was cut by 5 bases and J by 4 bases, with 6 bases left in between. Germline CDR1 reads MNHNY; CDR2 reads SVGAGI (reference sequence). This CDR3 has 13 amino acids.

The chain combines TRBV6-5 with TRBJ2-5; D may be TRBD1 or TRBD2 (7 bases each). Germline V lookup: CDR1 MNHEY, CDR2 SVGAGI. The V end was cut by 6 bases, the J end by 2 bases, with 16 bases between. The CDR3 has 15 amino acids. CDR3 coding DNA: TGTGCCAGCAGATCCCCCAGGGGGGGACAAGAGACCCAGTACTTC. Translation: CASRSPRGGQETQYF.

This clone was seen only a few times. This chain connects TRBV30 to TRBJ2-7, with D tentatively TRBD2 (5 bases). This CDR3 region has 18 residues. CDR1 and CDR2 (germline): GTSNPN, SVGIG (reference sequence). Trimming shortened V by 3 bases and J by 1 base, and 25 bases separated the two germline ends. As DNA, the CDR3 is TGTGCCTGGAGCCATTTAAGGGTTGTGACGGGAAGGTCCTACGAGCAGTACTTC. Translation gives CAWSHLRVVTGRSYEQYF.

CDR3 sequence: CATSILSINEKLFF. CDR3 bases: TGTGCCACCAGCATACTCAGTATAAATGAAAAACTGTTTTTT. The chain carries TRBV15 and TRBJ1-4; D gene uncertain. The CDR3 has 14 residues. Trimming removed 4 bases from V and 5 bases from J, with 11 bases in between. Germline CDR1 and CDR2: LNHNV and YYDKDF (reference sequence).

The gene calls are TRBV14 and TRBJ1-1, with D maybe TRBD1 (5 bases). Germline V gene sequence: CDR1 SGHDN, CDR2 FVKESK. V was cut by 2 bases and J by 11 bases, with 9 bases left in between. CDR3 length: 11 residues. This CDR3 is CASSQRGTAFF. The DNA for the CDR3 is TGTGCCAGCAGCCAACGGGGCACGGCTTTCTTT.